The 16 T cell receptor beta chains below all came from one sample that was sequenced in a study of blood T cells in healthy people across ages. Combining a sample-barcoded 5' primer with a J-beta primer mix, a second PCR ran for roughly 7 to 11 cycles. TCRdb processed the 5' RACE reads anew with MiXCR; each CDR3 protein has one entry. The data show approximately 2,000,000 distinct CDR3 sequences, approximately 40% seen once. The sample taken for sequencing was blood. The origin of the receptors is a human donor in good health.

The chain employs TRBV4-1 and TRBJ2-1, with 8 bases fitting TRBD1. Germline V lookup: CDR1 MGHRA, CDR2 YSYEKL. This CDR3 has 16 residues. The V gene end was trimmed by 6 bases and the J gene end by 6 bases; junction bases not matched to a gene: 13. The DNA of the CDR3 is TGCGCCAGCAGGCGTACCGGGACAGGCGGCTCCAATGAGCAGTTCTTC. This translates into CASRRTGTGGSNEQFF.

In its sample, this clonotype was seen a few times. The rearrangement uses TRBV7-9 and TRBJ2-3; weak D call: TRBD1 (6 bases). This CDR3 is 15 amino acids long. The ends were cut back, 5 bases at V and 2 bases at J, with 14 bases in the middle. Per germline, CDR1 SEHNR and CDR2 FQNEAQ (reference sequence). CDR3 sequence reads: CASSRRTALTDTQYF. In DNA form, the CDR3 reads TGTGCCAGCAGCCGCCGGACAGCCCTCACAGATACGCAGTATTTT.

Only a few counts were recorded for this clonotype. The V call is TRBV20-1, the J call TRBJ2-7, with 13 bases matching TRBD2. The CDR3 length is 17 residues. Germline loops: CDR1 DFQATT, CDR2 SNEGSKA (reference sequence). The V gene end was trimmed by 6 bases and the J gene end by 4 bases; junction bases not matched to a gene: 15. The CDR3 region has the DNA TGCAGTGCCCATAGATCCGGGACTAGCGGGGATTTATACGAGCAGTACTTC. This codes for CSAHRSGTSGDLYEQYF.

The V gene is TRBV6-6, the J gene TRBJ2-3; the D gene could be TRBD1 or TRBD2 (5 bases each). Trimming stripped 8 bases from V and 6 bases from J, with 24 bases between. CDR3 size: 16 residues. In germline, CDR1 is MNHNY, CDR2 SVGAGI (reference sequence). The CDR3 region has the DNA TGTGCCAGCCGCTGGGACCGGGGCGGGCGGGTGGATACGCAGTATTTT. It specifies CASRWDRGGRVDTQYF.

In its sample, this clonotype was seen a few times. This sequence joins TRBV7-3 and TRBJ1-2, with D uncertain. The V gene's germline CDR1 is SGHTA and CDR2 FQGTGA. Trimming removed 1 base from V and 4 bases from J, with 7 bases in between. The CDR3 loop spans 13 amino acids. CDR3: CASSLNEIYGYTF. In nucleotides, the CDR3 is TGTGCCAGCAGCTTAAATGAGATCTATGGCTACACCTTC.

V and J are TRBV20-1 and TRBJ1-5, with 7 bases that match TRBD1. The V and J ends lost 4 bases and 3 bases, in that order; junction bases with no gene match: 6. The CDR3 contains 14 residues. Germline V gives CDR1 DFQATT, CDR2 SNEGSKA (reference sequence). The DNA of the CDR3 is TGCAGTGCTATCGGAAGGGGGCCCAATCAGCCCCAGCATTTT. Translating gives CSAIGRGPNQPQHF.

The chain carries TRBV12-3 or TRBV12-4 and TRBJ1-5; 7 bases are a match to TRBD1. The CDR3 runs 13 residues. Trimming removed 3 bases from V and 6 bases from J; junction bases left unmatched: 2. This CDR3 is CASSLTGFQPQHF. CDR3 bases: TGTGCCAGCAGTTTGACAGGGTTTCAGCCCCAGCATTTT.

The chain employs TRBV28 and TRBJ2-7; no clear D gene. CDR3 length: 15 residues. Trimming stripped 4 bases from V and 2 bases from J, with 15 bases between. From germline, CDR1 is MDHEN and CDR2 SYDVKM. CDR3 in amino acids: CASSSPDERAYEQYF. The CDR3 DNA follows: TGTGCCAGCAGTTCCCCGGATGAACGGGCCTACGAGCAGTACTTC.

In the case of this clonotype: Relative to the germline gene, one junction end is altered; a read error may explain this. This sequence joins TRBV20-1 and TRBJ1-1; D remains ambiguous. The length of the CDR3 is 10 residues. CDR1 and CDR2 (germline): DFQATT, SNEGSKA (reference sequence). CDR3 nucleotide sequence: TGCAGTGCCGTTCATGCTGAAGCTTCCTTT. Protein product: CSAVHAEASF.

This sequence joins TRBV5-1 and TRBJ2-1, with 9 bases fitting TRBD1. The V segment lost 7 bases and the J segment 9 bases; nucleotides outside the gene matches: 8. This CDR3 comprises 13 residues. Looked up from germline, CDR1 is SGHRS and CDR2 is YFSETQ. DNA of the CDR3: TGCGCCAGCGGACCCGGGACAGGGACTGAGCAGTTCTTC. Its protein is CASGPGTGTEQFF.

The chain is built from TRBV12-3 or TRBV12-4 and TRBJ2-3; no clear D gene. V gave up 0 bases and J gave up 0 bases, with 10 bases separating them. The CDR3 is 16 amino acids. The CDR3 loop is CASSLAISSSTDTQYF. The CDR3 DNA follows: TGTGCCAGCAGTTTAGCTATTAGCTCTAGCACAGATACGCAGTATTTT.

Notes on this clonotype: Germline and junction disagree at one end, which may indicate a read error. This chain uses TRBV12-3 or TRBV12-4 with TRBJ1-1; no clear D gene. CDR3 length equals 17 residues. In nucleotides, the CDR3 is TGTGCCAGCAGTTTAGGGGGTTATCATGACACGAACGCTGAAGCTTTCTTT. Encoded protein: CASSLGGYHDTNAEAFF.

This clonotype has just a few counts. The chain is built from TRBV7-8 and TRBJ2-3; tentatively, D is TRBD2 (7 bases). Germline V gene sequence: CDR1 SGHVS, CDR2 FQNEAQ. There are 16 residues in the CDR3. Trimming left V 5 bases short and J 1 base short, with 16 bases between. DNA for the CDR3: TGTGCCAGCAGCCCCTGGGGGGCGGGAGGCACAGATACGCAGTATTTT. It translates to CASSPWGAGGTDTQYF.

This clonotype was recorded a few times. The genes are TRBV19 and TRBJ2-7; 9 nucleotides agree with TRBD1. The CDR3 runs to 16 residues. Per germline, CDR1 LNHDA and CDR2 SQIVND (reference sequence). V shed 6 bases and J 1 base; nucleotides not matched to a gene: 10. DNA of the CDR3: TGTGCCAGTAGCGAAACAGGGGGCTTGGGATCCTACGAGCAGTACTTC. This sequence encodes CASSETGGLGSYEQYF.

V usage is TRBV4-1 and J usage is TRBJ2-1, with 7 nucleotides matching TRBD1. Germline V gives CDR1 MGHRA, CDR2 YSYEKL. This CDR3 region has 15 residues. The V gene end was trimmed by 1 base and the J gene end by 3 bases; junction bases not matched to a gene: 3. The CDR3 spells CASSQGDRVYNEQFF. The DNA of the CDR3 is TGCGCCAGCAGCCAAGGGGACAGAGTCTACAATGAGCAGTTCTTC.

This chain joins TRBV4-2 and TRBJ2-7; the match to TRBD2 covers 11 bases. The CDR3 spans 18 residues. Germline assignment: CDR1 LGHNA and CDR2 YNFKEQ. With V trimmed by 0 bases and J by 2 bases, 9 bases remained unmatched. The DNA for the CDR3 is TGTGCCAGCAGCCAAGAGACGCTAGCGGGGGGCCTTACCTACGAGCAGTACTTC. It specifies CASSQETLAGGLTYEQYF.